These 3 T cell receptor beta chains were sequenced from one sample in a study of cytomegalovirus exposure and HLA in healthy donors. The PCR had 60 Vbeta and 13 Jbeta primers. Profiled with immunoSEQ multiplex PCR; TCRdb holds only in-frame clones, not every one. The repertoire holds about 200,000 clones, with more than 80% as singletons. The specimen sequenced was PBMCs. The source of these receptors is a man aged 25-40 years in good health and CMV-seronegative.

V gene TRBV6-6 combines with J gene TRBJ1-1; 10 bases match TRBD1. The CDR3 consists of 16 residues. V dropped 2 bases and J dropped 7; count of bases not matched to a gene: 10. Germline V CDR1 and CDR2: MNHNY, SVGAGI (reference sequence). This CDR3 is CASSYGFDRGLGEAFF. Written as DNA, the CDR3 is TGTGCCAGCAGTTACGGATTCGACAGGGGGCTTGGTGAAGCTTTCTTT.

This rearrangement joins TRBV9 to TRBJ1-3; 7 bases fit TRBD1. The CDR3 totals 16 residues. Germline values: CDR1 SGDLS, CDR2 YYNGEE. V was pared by 4 bases and J by 3 bases, with 10 bases of the junction left unmatched. DNA for the CDR3: TGTGCCAGCAGCACTTCCGGGACAGAGGGTGGAAACACCATATATTTT. It encodes CASSTSGTEGGNTIYF. The entire variable domain, with the rest obtained from reference TRBV9 and TRBJ1-3, is as follows: DSGVTQTPKHLITATGQRVTLRCSPRSGDLSVYWYQQSLDQGLQFLIQYYNGEERAKGNILERFSAQQFPDLHSELNLSSLELGDSALYFCASSTSGTEGGNTIYFGEGSWLTVV.

V and J are TRBV28 and TRBJ1-5, with D tentatively TRBD1 (6 bases). Germline CDR1 and CDR2: MDHEN and SYDVKM. V was trimmed by 8 bases and J by 0 bases, leaving 11 bases between them. This CDR3 has 14 amino acids. CDR3 DNA sequence: TGTGCCAGCGGGACACCCGATAGCAATCAGCCCCAGCATTTT. This translates into CASGTPDSNQPQHF.